Following are 13 T cell receptor beta chains from one sample sequenced in a study of T cells in Graves' hyperthyroidism and ophthalmopathy. RNA transcripts provided the source from which TCR beta CDR3 regions were amplified. The study used the HTBI primer set for a first-round RT-PCR of the TCR CDR3. MiXCR was run by TCRdb on the multiplex PCR reads, yielding one entry per CDR3 protein. The data show about 640,000 distinct CDR3 sequences, with 20% to 25% seen just once and under 35% held by the top ten. Sequencing was performed on blood. Source of these receptors: a man aged 30 to 45 with Graves' ophthalmopathy.

This clonotype was counted at least ten times. This chain uses TRBV7-6 with TRBJ2-3, with D perhaps TRBD2 (6 bases). The CDR3 loop spans 16 amino acids. Germline CDR1 and CDR2: SGHVS and FNYEAQ. V gave up 0 bases and J gave up 1 base, with 11 bases separating them. In DNA form, the CDR3 reads TGTGCCAGCAGCTTAGCGGACGAGCGGGGCACAGATACGCAGTATTTT. It is translated as CASSLADERGTDTQYF.

In this sample, this clonotype turned up a few times. The rearrangement links TRBV12-3 or TRBV12-4 to TRBJ1-4; TRBD1 might be the D (6 bases). Between the trimmed V and J ends, which lost 3 bases and 3 bases, there was a span of 11 bases. The CDR3 is 15 residues long. The CDR3 loop is CASSLGAGPNEKLFF. The CDR3 DNA reads as TGTGCCAGCAGTTTGGGGGCAGGGCCTAATGAAAAACTGTTTTTT.

This chain uses TRBV9 with TRBJ2-1; 9 bases agree with TRBD2. This CDR3 comprises 15 residues. The V gene's germline CDR1 is SGDLS and CDR2 YYNGEE. Losses at the gene ends were 0 bases for V and 7 bases for J; bases not matched to a gene: 5. As DNA, the CDR3 is TGTGCCAGCAGCGTAGGTGCGGGAGGGCTAAATGAGCAGTTCTTC. Its translation: CASSVGAGGLNEQFF.

V gene TRBV5-8 combines with J gene TRBJ1-5; 7 bases line up with TRBD1. Germline V gene data show CDR1 as SGHTS and CDR2 as YDEGEE. The V gene end was trimmed by 0 bases and the J gene end by 0 bases; junction bases not matched to a gene: 9. The CDR3 has 18 amino acids. The CDR3 loop is CASSLDNRGGNSNQPQHF. CDR3 bases: TGTGCCAGCAGCTTGGACAACAGGGGAGGCAATAGCAATCAGCCCCAGCATTTT. Combining the CDR3 with reference TRBV5-8 and TRBJ1-5 gives the whole variable domain EAGVTQSPTHLIKTRGQQATLRCSPISGHTSVYWYQQALGLGLQFLLWYDEGEERNRGNFPPRFSGRQFPNYSSELNVNALELEDSALYLCASSLDNRGGNSNQPQHFGDGTRLSIL.

In its sample, this clonotype was seen many times. V is TRBV28 and J is TRBJ2-5, with D tentatively TRBD2 (6 bases). Trimming stripped 8 bases from V and 2 bases from J, with 12 bases between. Germline V gives CDR1 MDHEN, CDR2 SYDVKM. This CDR3 is built from 13 residues. The CDR3 region is CASCKGRQETQYF. CDR3 in DNA: TGTGCCAGCTGTAAGGGGAGGCAAGAGACCCAGTACTTC.

CDR3 bases: TGTGCCAGTAGTGCAGGGGGTTACACCGGGGAGCTGTTTTTT. Translated: CASSAGGYTGELFF. The chain joins TRBV19 to TRBJ2-2, with 7 bases matching TRBD1. With V trimmed by 5 bases and J by 3 bases, 3 bases remained unmatched. The CDR3 runs to 14 residues. Germline CDR1 reads LNHDA; CDR2 reads SQIVND (reference sequence).

This clonotype occurred a few times. Relative to the germline gene, one junction end is altered; a read error may explain this. The chain combines TRBV7-9 with TRBJ1-1; D unresolved. There are 15 residues in the CDR3. The V gene's germline CDR1 is SEHNR and CDR2 FQNEAQ (reference sequence). DNA for the CDR3: TGTGCCAGCATCCCAGGTGGCAGGCCGAACACTGAAACTTTCTTT. Encoded protein: CASIPGGRPNTETFF.

The chain recombines TRBV28 with TRBJ2-1; tentative D call: TRBD2 (6 bases). CDR3 length equals 16 residues. The germline V gene has CDR1 MDHEN and CDR2 SYDVKM. V was clipped by 7 bases and J by 0 bases, with 16 bases between them. CDR3 in DNA: TGTGCCAGCACAAACCTAGCGCCAAGCTCCTACAATGAGCAGTTCTTC. This translates into CASTNLAPSSYNEQFF.

This clonotype has a handful of counts. This chain uses TRBV11-2 with TRBJ2-2; no reliable D call. V dropped 1 base and J dropped 4 bases, with 7 bases sitting between them. Germline V gene lookup returns CDR1 SGHAT and CDR2 FQNNGV. The CDR3 covers 14 residues. CDR3 DNA: TGTGCCAGCAGCTTAGGCATAAGCACCGGGGAGCTGTTTTTT. This sequence encodes CASSLGISTGELFF.

This clonotype has at least ten counts. The V gene is TRBV28, the J gene TRBJ2-1, with 10 bases matching TRBD2. The length of the CDR3 is 15 residues. Germline CDR1 reads MDHEN; CDR2 reads SYDVKM. J lost 5 bases, V lost 3 bases, and 4 bases had no gene match. The CDR3 region has the DNA TGTGCCAGCAGTTTCATGGGACTAGCGAACAATGAGCAGTTCTTC. It is translated as CASSFMGLANNEQFF.

In its sample, this clonotype was seen a few times. The rearrangement joins TRBV5-1 to TRBJ2-2, with TRBD2 as a possible D gene (6 bases). Germline CDR1 reads SGHRS; CDR2 reads YFSETQ. The V and J ends lost 2 bases and 3 bases respectively, with 11 bases between them. CDR3 size: 15 residues. The CDR3 sequence: CASSFPGLDTGELFF. The CDR3 nucleotides are TGCGCCAGCAGCTTTCCGGGACTCGACACCGGGGAGCTGTTTTTT. Full variable domain (rest looked up from reference TRBV5-1 and TRBJ2-2): KAGVTQTPRYLIKTRGQQVTLSCSPISGHRSVSWYQQTPGQGLQFLFEYFSETQRNKGNFPGRFSGRQFSNSRSEMNVSTLELGDSALYLCASSFPGLDTGELFFGEGSRLTVL.

The V call is TRBV24-1, the J call TRBJ2-3; 16 bases are a match to TRBD2. The trim removed 3 bases at V and 6 bases at J, leaving 11 bases unmatched. The germline V gene has CDR1 KGHDR and CDR2 SFDVKD. CDR3 size: 19 residues. In DNA form, the CDR3 reads TGTGCCACCAGTGATGGGACTAGCGGGAGGGAGACCCCGAGGGATACGCAGTATTTT. This sequence encodes CATSDGTSGRETPRDTQYF.

This clonotype was detected ten times or more. This chain joins TRBV27 and TRBJ1-2, with D uncertain. Germline V lookup: CDR1 MNHEY, CDR2 SMNVEV (reference sequence). CDR3 length: 13 residues. Trimming left V 6 bases short and J 0 bases short, with 8 bases between. The CDR3 DNA follows: TGTGCCAGCAGGGAACAGTCTAACTATGGCTACACCTTC. Translating gives CASREQSNYGYTF.